Here is one TCR beta chain with its context. Its ends do not fully match the called genes, so a read error is possible. Amplification of TCR beta CDR3 regions used RNA as the template. During a first-round RT-PCR of the TCR CDR3, the HTBI primer set was used. TCRdb itself ran the multiplex PCR reads through MiXCR, one entry per CDR3 protein. Of about 540,000 distinct CDR3 sequences listed, about half are singletons. The data were obtained in a study of T cells in Graves' hyperthyroidism and ophthalmopathy. Germline values: CDR1 KGHDR, CDR2 SFDVKD. The CDR3 is made up of 17 amino acids. Hyperthyroidism in the patients, aged 18 to 65, was newly diagnosed and under 2 months in duration.

This sequence originates from a woman aged 18 to 35 with Graves' hyperthyroidism. J is TRBJ1-2 and V is TRBV24-1, with D possibly TRBD1 on 6 matching bases. Material for sequencing was peripheral blood or thyroid tissue (not recorded which). The CDR3 DNA reads as TGTGCCAGCAGTATGACACCGGGACATAGCCAAAACTATGGCTACACCTTC. It codes for CASSMTPGHSQNYGYTF.